The next 19 T cell receptor beta chains were all read from a single sample in a study of blood T cell repertoires in COVID-19. TCRdb's copy holds only in-frame clones and misses some; the assay was immunoSEQ multiplex PCR. The sample consists of about 160,000 clones, approximately 81% of them appearing once. The sequenced sample was peripheral blood. The receptors derive from an older woman with COVID-19, enrolled during active disease.

This chain connects TRBV6-5 to TRBJ1-3; 7 bases agree with TRBD1. Per germline, CDR1 MNHEY and CDR2 SVGAGI. The V and J ends lost 4 bases and 4 bases, in that order; junction bases with no gene match: 7. The CDR3 loop spans 15 amino acids. CDR3 loop: CASSLDRFSGNTIYF. The CDR3 coding sequence is TGTGCCAGCAGTTTGGACAGGTTCTCCGGAAACACCATATATTTT.

The rearrangement links TRBV7-9 to TRBJ2-5, with TRBD1 matching over 7 bases. V lost 5 bases and J lost 4; bases outside the gene matches: 13. The germline gives CDR1 SEHNR, CDR2 FQNEAQ (reference sequence). CDR3 length: 16 residues. In DNA, the CDR3 is TGTGCCAGCAGCCAGGACCAGACAGGGCATGGAGAGACCCAGTACTTC. Translation gives CASSQDQTGHGETQYF.

The rearrangement joins TRBV18 to TRBJ1-2; D unresolved. The CDR3 consists of 14 residues. Trimming removed 2 bases at V and 8 bases at J, with 15 bases between. The germline V gene has CDR1 KGHSH and CDR2 LQKENI. The CDR3 DNA follows: TGTGCCAGCTCACCAGGGGTGAGGGAAGGAGGCTACACCTTC. Translation gives CASSPGVREGGYTF.

The rearrangement joins TRBV19 to TRBJ1-2; no clear D. The V end was cut by 5 bases, the J end by 4 bases, with 8 bases between. CDR1 is LNHDA, CDR2 SQIVND, per germline (reference sequence). The CDR3 contains 12 residues. For the CDR3, the DNA is TGTGCCAGTAGTGGAAACAGCTATGGCTACACCTTC. It codes for CASSGNSYGYTF.

This clone occurred a few times. V gene TRBV6-2 or TRBV6-3 combines with J gene TRBJ2-5, with 8 bases fitting TRBD1. The J segment lost 7 bases and the V segment lost 2 bases, leaving 12 bases of the junction unmatched. Germline CDR1 and CDR2: MNHEY and SVGEGT. The CDR3 spans 16 residues. The CDR3 sequence: CASSYVAGGDPGTQYF. Here the CDR3 DNA reads TGTGCCAGCAGTTACGTGGCAGGGGGCGACCCCGGGACCCAGTACTTC.

The rearrangement uses TRBV5-8 and TRBJ2-2; 10 bases line up with TRBD1. The CDR3 is 15 amino acids. V lost 4 bases and J lost 11; bases outside the gene matches: 11. Looked up from germline, CDR1 is SGHTS and CDR2 is YDEGEE. The CDR3 protein is CASSPFGQGGSELFF. The CDR3 region has the DNA TGTGCCAGCAGCCCATTCGGACAGGGGGGCTCAGAGCTGTTTTTT.

The J gene is TRBJ1-5, the V gene TRBV6-5; D not resolved. Germline CDR1 and CDR2: MNHEY and SVGAGI. The CDR3 covers 14 residues. Trimming took 11 bases from V and 2 from J, leaving 16 bases between them. The CDR3 protein is CAAAPSLGNQPQHF. CDR3 coding DNA: TGTGCCGCCGCCCCGAGTTTGGGCAATCAGCCCCAGCATTTT.

This clone was found once. The J gene is TRBJ1-2, the V gene TRBV11-2; no reliable D call. This CDR3 contains 13 residues. Germline CDR1 is SGHAT and CDR2 is FQNNGV. V lost 0 bases and J 8 bases, leaving 10 bases between the germline ends. The CDR3 DNA is TGTGCCAGCAGCTTAGATCCCAGCAGGGGCTACACCTTC. Its translation: CASSLDPSRGYTF.

V usage is TRBV10-1 and J usage is TRBJ2-5; tentatively, D is TRBD1 (5 bases). Trimming left V 4 bases short and J 1 base short, with 7 bases between. The CDR3 extends over 13 amino acids. Germline V gene sequence: CDR1 WNHNN, CDR2 SYGVQD (reference sequence). The CDR3 DNA is TGCGCCAGCAGTGGACAGATCCAAGAGACCCAGTACTTC. Protein: CASSGQIQETQYF.

The rearrangement joins TRBV12-3 or TRBV12-4 to TRBJ1-5; D gene uncertain. The CDR3 is made up of 13 amino acids. Trimming stripped 3 bases from V and 0 bases from J, with 3 bases between. The CDR3 region has the DNA TGTGCCAGCAGTTTTTATAGCAATCAGCCCCAGCATTTT. This gives the protein CASSFYSNQPQHF.

The rearrangement uses TRBV10-1 and TRBJ2-7, with 7 bases matching TRBD1. The CDR3 length is 13 residues. Per the germline V gene, CDR1 is WNHNN and CDR2 is SYGVQD (reference sequence). The V gene end was trimmed by 8 bases and the J gene end by 4 bases; junction bases not matched to a gene: 8. Here the CDR3 reads CASGGQESYEQYF. The CDR3, as DNA: TGCGCCAGCGGCGGACAGGAGTCGTACGAGCAGTACTTC.

The chain combines TRBV6-5 with TRBJ1-4, with D perhaps matching TRBD1 (6 bases). The V gene lost 4 bases and the J gene lost 3 bases, with 12 bases spanning the gap. CDR1 MNHEY and CDR2 SVGAGI come from the germline V gene. This CDR3 is 15 amino acids long. The CDR3 DNA reads TGTGCCAGCAGTTCCGACAGGACCTCTAATGAAAAACTGTTTTTT. It is translated as CASSSDRTSNEKLFF.

This sequence joins TRBV10-3 and TRBJ2-3; 10 bases line up with TRBD2. J gave up 8 bases and V 10 bases, and 12 bases lay outside the gene matches. Germline V lookup: CDR1 ENHRY, CDR2 SYGVKD. CDR3 length: 14 amino acids. The CDR3 reads CATGTSDGRGTQYF. The DNA for the CDR3 is TGTGCCACTGGGACTAGCGATGGGAGGGGTACGCAGTATTTT.

The J gene is TRBJ1-2, the V gene TRBV6-5, with a tentative D call TRBD1 (6 bases). The germline gives CDR1 MNHEY, CDR2 SVGAGI. The CDR3 length is 15 residues. V was cut by 6 bases and J by 4 bases, with 18 bases left in between. The CDR3 DNA follows: TGTGCCAGCAGGGAGGGGGAGGGTTTCGGCTATGGCTACACCTTC. This codes for CASREGEGFGYGYTF.

The chain uses TRBV7-2 and TRBJ1-2; D gene unclear. The CDR3 consists of 16 residues. Germline loops: CDR1 SGHTA, CDR2 FQGNSA. V dropped 4 bases and J dropped 2 bases, with 17 bases sitting between them. CDR3 in amino acids: CASSSDLRLFNYGYTF. The CDR3 DNA sequence: TGTGCCAGCAGCTCAGATTTGAGGCTTTTCAACTATGGCTACACCTTC.

The chain couples TRBV7-2 to TRBJ2-1; 11 bases are shared with TRBD2. Germline V CDR1 and CDR2: SGHTA, FQGNSA. This CDR3 spans 16 amino acids. With 5 bases clipped from V and 3 bases from J, the junction kept 6 bases outside the gene matches. CDR3 coding DNA: TGTGCCAGCAGCCGTACTAGCGGGAGCGTCTACAATGAGCAGTTCTTC. It codes for CASSRTSGSVYNEQFF.

Turning to this clone: The sample holds other DNA sequences that translate to the same CDR3. V gene TRBV19 combines with J gene TRBJ2-1; tentatively, D is TRBD1 (6 bases). Trimming pared 0 bases from V and 7 bases from J, leaving 7 bases between. The CDR3 covers 13 residues. The germline CDR1 and CDR2 sequences are LNHDA and SQIVND (reference sequence). The CDR3 is CASSIDRGNEQFF. The DNA of the CDR3 is TGTGCCAGTAGTATAGACAGGGGTAATGAGCAGTTCTTC.

The CDR3 sequence: CASSLAPGGHNEQFF. CDR3 DNA sequence: TGCGCCAGCAGCTTGGCGCCAGGGGGCCACAATGAGCAGTTCTTC. The chain combines TRBV5-1 with TRBJ2-1; 8 bases fit TRBD1. Germline V gene sequence: CDR1 SGHRS, CDR2 YFSETQ. Germline trimming cut 0 bases from V and 5 bases from J; bases unmatched to any gene: 4. The CDR3 is 15 residues long.

This chain links TRBV5-1 with TRBJ1-1, with TRBD1 as a possible D gene (5 bases). The CDR3 is 14 amino acids. From germline, CDR1 is SGHRS and CDR2 YFSETQ. With 5 bases removed from V and 6 bases from J, the gap between germline ends came to 17 bases. The CDR3, as DNA: TGCGCCAGCAGTTTAGAGGTGGCGGGGGCTGAAGCTTTCTTT. Protein sequence: CASSLEVAGAEAFF.